The rows below give T cell receptor beta chains drawn from one sample of a study of T-cell reconstitution after alpha-beta-depleted transplantation in children. TCRdb reprocessed the PCR reads with MiXCR, giving one entry per CDR3 protein. In the table there are about 420,000 distinct CDR3 sequences, about 17% of which are singletons. Sample: PBMCs, mostly from graft donor cells, taken 360 days after TCRalphabeta/CD19-depleted stem cell transplant. The source of these receptors is a boy younger than two who had a stem cell transplant for Wiskott-Aldrich syndrome, so the T cells may come from the graft donor. The CDR3 runs from the conserved cysteine through the conserved F or W. The order of the fields is clone size, V gene, D gene, J gene, CDR3 DNA, CDR3 protein. A D gene is named only where the DNA matches it firmly. Clone size, where shown, is once, few, many, or a class for clones that have expanded.

abundance: few
v_gene: TRBV12-3/TRBV12-4
d_gene: TRBD1
j_gene: TRBJ2-2
CDR3nt: TGTGCCAGCAGCTACGACAGGGGCTATACCGGGGAGCTGTTTTTT
CDR3aa: CASSYDRGYTGELFF

abundance: many
v_gene: TRBV2
d_gene: TRBD1
j_gene: TRBJ2-1
CDR3nt: TGTGCCAGCAGGGCCGGGACAGGGGGTTACAATGAGCAGTTCTTC
CDR3aa: CASRAGTGGYNEQFF

abundance: -
v_gene: TRBV7-6
d_gene: -
j_gene: TRBJ2-1
CDR3nt: TGTGCCAGCAGCTCTAGCCCATCTTACAATGAGCAGTTCTTC
CDR3aa: CASSSSPSYNEQFF

abundance: -
v_gene: TRBV11-3
d_gene: -
j_gene: TRBJ2-3
CDR3nt: TGTGCCAGCAGCTTAGGCGATGGCTCAGATACGCAGTATTTT
CDR3aa: CASSLGDGSDTQYF

abundance: -
v_gene: TRBV7-2
d_gene: -
j_gene: TRBJ2-7
CDR3nt: TGTGCCAGCAGCTTAATTGGCAGGGTCATCTACGAGCAGTACTTC
CDR3aa: CASSLIGRVIYEQYF

abundance: -
v_gene: TRBV18
d_gene: TRBD1
j_gene: TRBJ1-4
CDR3nt: TGTGCCAGCTCACCACCGGGACAGGATAATGAAAAACTGTTTTTT
CDR3aa: CASSPPGQDNEKLFF

abundance: few
v_gene: TRBV10-3
d_gene: -
j_gene: TRBJ1-2
CDR3nt: TGTGCCATCCGACGCAGGGATGGCTACACCTTC
CDR3aa: CAIRRRDGYTF

abundance: -
v_gene: TRBV5-1
d_gene: -
j_gene: TRBJ2-7
CDR3nt: TGCGCCAGCAGCTTGGTAGGGGGGGATATCTACGAGCAGTACTTC
CDR3aa: CASSLVGGDIYEQYF

abundance: few
v_gene: TRBV7-8
d_gene: -
j_gene: TRBJ2-1
CDR3nt: TGTGCCAGCAGCTCAACACGACCAAGGACCTACCGTCTAGGGGAGCAGTTCTTC
CDR3aa: CASSSTRPRTYRLGEQFF

abundance: few
v_gene: TRBV6-5
d_gene: TRBD1
j_gene: TRBJ2-5
CDR3nt: TGTGCCAGCAGCCGACAGGGGGCTACGGAGACCCAGTACTTC
CDR3aa: CASSRQGATETQYF

abundance: -
v_gene: TRBV10-2
d_gene: TRBD1
j_gene: TRBJ2-7
CDR3nt: TGCGCCAGCAGTGAGTCGAGTAGGGGGCAGTACGAGCAGTACTTC
CDR3aa: CASSESSRGQYEQYF

abundance: -
v_gene: TRBV13
d_gene: TRBD2
j_gene: TRBJ2-1
CDR3nt: TGTGCCAGCAGCTGGACTAGCGGGGGGGTCTATTACAATGAGCAGTTCTTC
CDR3aa: CASSWTSGGVYYNEQFF

abundance: -
v_gene: TRBV28
d_gene: -
j_gene: TRBJ1-2
CDR3nt: TGTGCCAGCAGTTGGGTCTATGGCTACACCTTC
CDR3aa: CASSWVYGYTF

abundance: -
v_gene: TRBV5-1
d_gene: -
j_gene: TRBJ2-3
CDR3nt: TGCGCCAGCAGCTTCCAAAGGCTAGCGTCTACCGGCACAGATACGCAGTATTTT
CDR3aa: CASSFQRLASTGTDTQYF

abundance: few
v_gene: TRBV15
d_gene: -
j_gene: TRBJ1-4
CDR3nt: TGTGCCACCAGCAGAGCGTGGGGTAATGAAAAACTGTTTTTT
CDR3aa: CATSRAWGNEKLFF

abundance: many
v_gene: TRBV5-1
d_gene: TRBD1
j_gene: TRBJ2-1
CDR3nt: TGCGCCAGCAGCTTGGTTGTCTCAACACGCGGGACAGGGACAGACAATGAGCAGTTCTTC
CDR3aa: CASSLVVSTRGTGTDNEQFF

abundance: few
v_gene: TRBV5-6
d_gene: -
j_gene: TRBJ2-3
CDR3nt: TGTGCCAGCAGCTTACACACAGATACGCAGTATTTT
CDR3aa: CASSLHTDTQYF

abundance: -
v_gene: TRBV4-1
d_gene: TRBD2
j_gene: TRBJ2-7
CDR3nt: TGCGCCAGCAGCCAAGAAAACCCAGGCGGGGGCTACGAGCAGTACTTC
CDR3aa: CASSQENPGGGYEQYF

abundance: few
v_gene: TRBV12-3/TRBV12-4
d_gene: -
j_gene: TRBJ1-5
CDR3nt: TGTGCCAGCAGTTCGAGGGGTTTGGAGCCCCAGCATTTT
CDR3aa: CASSSRGLEPQHF

abundance: few
v_gene: TRBV18
d_gene: TRBD2
j_gene: TRBJ2-3
CDR3nt: TGTGCCAGCTCACTACGGACTAGCGGATACACAGATACGCAGTATTTT
CDR3aa: CASSLRTSGYTDTQYF

abundance: few
v_gene: TRBV12-3/TRBV12-4
d_gene: TRBD1
j_gene: TRBJ1-5
CDR3nt: TGTGCCAGCAGTTTAGAGGGGGCGGATCAGCCCCAGCATTTT
CDR3aa: CASSLEGADQPQHF

abundance: few
v_gene: TRBV7-7
d_gene: -
j_gene: TRBJ2-1
CDR3nt: TGTGCCAGCAGCTTGGGGACGAGCGGTTCCTACAATGAGCAGTTCTTC
CDR3aa: CASSLGTSGSYNEQFF

abundance: -
v_gene: TRBV12-3/TRBV12-4
d_gene: -
j_gene: TRBJ2-7
CDR3nt: TGTGCCAGCAGTCCCAGGGTCGAGCAGTACTTC
CDR3aa: CASSPRVEQYF

abundance: few
v_gene: TRBV7-7
d_gene: -
j_gene: TRBJ2-1
CDR3nt: TGTGCCAGCAGCCCCCGGGTGGGAAGAGGGGGGAATGAGCAGTTCTTC
CDR3aa: CASSPRVGRGGNEQFF

abundance: few
v_gene: TRBV6-5
d_gene: -
j_gene: TRBJ1-3
CDR3nt: TGTGCCAGCAGTTACTCGAGCCGGGAGGCAGGAAGAAACACCATATATTTT
CDR3aa: CASSYSSREAGRNTIYF

abundance: -
v_gene: TRBV20-1
d_gene: TRBD2
j_gene: TRBJ2-7
CDR3nt: TGCAGTGCTATGTTTGGGGGGGTTAGCTACGAGCAGTACTTC
CDR3aa: CSAMFGGVSYEQYF

abundance: few
v_gene: TRBV29-1
d_gene: -
j_gene: TRBJ1-1
CDR3nt: TGCAGCGTTGACCAGGCAGGAGCTTTCTTT
CDR3aa: CSVDQAGAFF

abundance: -
v_gene: TRBV12-3/TRBV12-4
d_gene: TRBD2
j_gene: TRBJ2-2
CDR3nt: TGTGCCAGCAGCCCCCTACTAGCGGGACCCGGGGAGCTGTTTTTT
CDR3aa: CASSPLLAGPGELFF

abundance: many
v_gene: TRBV7-9
d_gene: -
j_gene: TRBJ2-1
CDR3nt: TGTGCCAGCAGCTTAGCCCCTAGGAGGCGGGATGAGCAGTTCTTC
CDR3aa: CASSLAPRRRDEQFF

abundance: -
v_gene: TRBV6-1
d_gene: -
j_gene: TRBJ1-5
CDR3nt: TGTGCCAGCAAGGCAGTTAGCAATCAGCCCCAGCATTTT
CDR3aa: CASKAVSNQPQHF

abundance: -
v_gene: TRBV7-2
d_gene: -
j_gene: TRBJ2-7
CDR3nt: TGTGCCAGCAGCTTCGCCCCTTTGACAGTCTCCTACGAGCAGTACTTC
CDR3aa: CASSFAPLTVSYEQYF

abundance: -
v_gene: TRBV5-1
d_gene: -
j_gene: TRBJ2-3
CDR3nt: TGCGCCAGCAGCCACGGGACATCCACAGATACGCAGTATTTT
CDR3aa: CASSHGTSTDTQYF

abundance: many
v_gene: TRBV7-9
d_gene: -
j_gene: TRBJ2-5
CDR3nt: TGTGCCAGCAGCTTAGCTAGTGTCGAGACCCAGTACTTC
CDR3aa: CASSLASVETQYF

abundance: few
v_gene: TRBV4-3
d_gene: TRBD2
j_gene: TRBJ2-7
CDR3nt: TGCGCCAGCAGCCAAGAGCCTCAGCGGGAGGGCGGGTACGAGCAGTACTTC
CDR3aa: CASSQEPQREGGYEQYF

abundance: many
v_gene: TRBV24-1
d_gene: TRBD1
j_gene: TRBJ1-2
CDR3nt: TGTGCCACCAGTGATTCGGTAGGACAGGGGGCGAGCTATGGCTACACCTTC
CDR3aa: CATSDSVGQGASYGYTF

abundance: many
v_gene: TRBV5-1
d_gene: -
j_gene: TRBJ2-1
CDR3nt: TGCGCCAGCAGCCCGCAGGGCCCATACAATGAGCAGTTCTTC
CDR3aa: CASSPQGPYNEQFF

abundance: -
v_gene: TRBV4-1
d_gene: TRBD2
j_gene: TRBJ2-3
CDR3nt: TGCGCCAGCAGCCAAGCCCTAGCGGGAGGGGCACGAGATACGCAGTATTTT
CDR3aa: CASSQALAGGARDTQYF

abundance: -
v_gene: TRBV10-3
d_gene: TRBD1
j_gene: TRBJ2-5
CDR3nt: TGTGCCATCAGTGTTCCCACAGGGGTGGGTGAGACCCAGTACTTC
CDR3aa: CAISVPTGVGETQYF

abundance: -
v_gene: TRBV5-5
d_gene: -
j_gene: TRBJ1-2
CDR3nt: TGTGCCAGCAGCTTGGCCTTGGGGGCCCCCTACACCTTC
CDR3aa: CASSLALGAPYTF

abundance: -
v_gene: TRBV4-1
d_gene: TRBD1
j_gene: TRBJ1-1
CDR3nt: TGCGCCAGCAGCCATTCCGGGACAGGGGGAATCATGAACACTGAAGCTTTCTTT
CDR3aa: CASSHSGTGGIMNTEAFF

abundance: -
v_gene: TRBV5-6
d_gene: -
j_gene: TRBJ2-3
CDR3nt: TGTGCCAGCAGCTCTAGTCTTCCAGGGTATTCCCCGCAGTATTTT
CDR3aa: CASSSSLPGYSPQYF

abundance: -
v_gene: TRBV3-1
d_gene: TRBD2
j_gene: TRBJ2-1
CDR3nt: TGTGCCAGCAGCCAACGGACTAGCGGGAGTTACAATGAGCAGTTCTTC
CDR3aa: CASSQRTSGSYNEQFF

abundance: few
v_gene: TRBV7-2
d_gene: -
j_gene: TRBJ2-7
CDR3nt: TGTGCCAGCAGCTTACGGACCGGGAGCTCCTACGAGCAGTACTTC
CDR3aa: CASSLRTGSSYEQYF

abundance: -
v_gene: TRBV20-1
d_gene: TRBD1
j_gene: TRBJ1-1
CDR3nt: TGCAGTGCTAGTTACAGGGGGGGTCATACTGAAGCTTTCTTT
CDR3aa: CSASYRGGHTEAFF

abundance: few
v_gene: TRBV10-3
d_gene: -
j_gene: TRBJ2-1
CDR3nt: TGTGCCATCAGCTGGCAGACGTACAATGAGCAGTTCTTC
CDR3aa: CAISWQTYNEQFF

abundance: few
v_gene: TRBV10-3
d_gene: -
j_gene: TRBJ1-3
CDR3nt: TGTGCCATCAGTGAGATGGGGGGAAGAGGAAACACCATATATTTT
CDR3aa: CAISEMGGRGNTIYF

abundance: -
v_gene: TRBV3-1
d_gene: TRBD1
j_gene: TRBJ2-6
CDR3nt: TGTGCCAGCAGCCAAGTTAGGGACAGATTGATTCGGGGGGCCAACGTCCTGACTTTC
CDR3aa: CASSQVRDRLIRGANVLTF

abundance: -
v_gene: TRBV18
d_gene: -
j_gene: TRBJ2-7
CDR3nt: TGTGCCAGCTCACGACCCTCGCTCGGCTACGAGCAGTACTTC
CDR3aa: CASSRPSLGYEQYF

abundance: -
v_gene: TRBV7-9
d_gene: -
j_gene: TRBJ2-2
CDR3nt: TGTGCCAGCAGCTTAAGGGGAGGTTCAACCGGGGAGCTGTTTTTT
CDR3aa: CASSLRGGSTGELFF

abundance: -
v_gene: TRBV6-6
d_gene: -
j_gene: TRBJ2-7
CDR3nt: TGTGCCAGCACCATGGACAGTTCCTACGAGCAGTACTTC
CDR3aa: CASTMDSSYEQYF

abundance: -
v_gene: TRBV19
d_gene: TRBD1
j_gene: TRBJ2-7
CDR3nt: TGTGCCAGTAGTATGCAAGGGACAGGGGGCTACGAGCAGTACTTC
CDR3aa: CASSMQGTGGYEQYF

abundance: few
v_gene: TRBV12-3/TRBV12-4
d_gene: -
j_gene: TRBJ1-1
CDR3nt: TGTGCCAGCCATCGGGGGAGGGTTACTGAAGCTTTCTTT
CDR3aa: CASHRGRVTEAFF

abundance: many
v_gene: TRBV28
d_gene: TRBD2
j_gene: TRBJ2-3
CDR3nt: TGTGCCAGCAGTTTATTCGAGCGGGGGTCTACGCAGTATTTT
CDR3aa: CASSLFERGSTQYF

abundance: -
v_gene: TRBV5-1
d_gene: -
j_gene: TRBJ2-3
CDR3nt: TGCGCCAGCAGCTTGGACAGGGTTCCAGATACGCAGTATTTT
CDR3aa: CASSLDRVPDTQYF

abundance: few
v_gene: TRBV5-1
d_gene: -
j_gene: TRBJ2-5
CDR3nt: TGCGCCAGCAGTCTCGGATTCAGAGCAGAGACCCAGTACTTC
CDR3aa: CASSLGFRAETQYF